These T cell receptor beta chains were read from a single sample in a study of blood T cell repertoires in COVID-19. Sequencing used immunoSEQ multiplex PCR; TCRdb keeps in-frame clones, though not all of them. The sample includes 90,000 to 120,000 clones, 88% seen only once; the top ten take around 6.5%. The specimen sequenced was peripheral blood. These receptor sequences come from a woman in her sixties with acute or convalescent COVID-19. Each CDR3 is given with its conserved first and last residue.

j_call,cdr3_length,v_call,cdr3_aa
TRBJ1-2,14,TRBV6-5,CASSYSGGQEGYTF
TRBJ2-7,14,TRBV5-1,CASSLMRQADEQYF
TRBJ2-5,15,TRBV5-4,CASTSRQGVLETQYF
TRBJ2-1,16,TRBV7-6,CASSLSGRGARNEQFF
TRBJ2-3,15,TRBV24-1,CATSDQGWSTDTQYF
TRBJ2-2,17,TRBV4-1,CASSQGLAGGNTGELFF
TRBJ1-2,12,TRBV30,CAWSYSGGRYTF
TRBJ2-1,16,TRBV15,CATSGRAIPLGNEQFF
TRBJ2-5,16,TRBV14,CASSQVFLAGGETQYF
TRBJ2-5,15,TRBV11-2,CASSPDPGRAETQYF
TRBJ2-5,16,TRBV3-1/TRBV3-2,CASSQGPEQGQETQYF
TRBJ1-1,13,TRBV24-1,CATQAPGDTEAFF
TRBJ1-4,12,TRBV30,CAWSRENEKLFF
TRBJ1-2,14,TRBV7-8,CASSLTGGLYGYTF
TRBJ2-4,17,TRBV6-4,CARPGQGAGGAKNIQYF
TRBJ1-1,12,TRBV5-1,CASSPGGSEAFF
TRBJ2-1,14,TRBV28,CASQGTGRGREQFF
TRBJ2-1,15,TRBV11-3,CASSFLGTAYNEQFF
TRBJ2-1,14,TRBV11-3,CASSLDSKNNEQFF
TRBJ2-1,14,TRBV11-3,CASRGLAGNNEQFF
TRBJ1-1,13,TRBV6-6,CASRPTGNTEAFF
TRBJ1-5,14,TRBV7-8,CASSLSRGRQPQHF
TRBJ2-1,13,TRBV29-1,CSVDLGRAGGEFF
TRBJ2-4,19,TRBV7-8,CASSLRRAGATLAKNIQYF
TRBJ1-2,13,TRBV3-1/TRBV3-2,CASKQGRRGGYTF
TRBJ1-2,12,TRBV6-2/TRBV6-3,CASSQQGYGYTF
TRBJ1-2,16,TRBV7-2,CASSLAPWERSYGYTF
TRBJ1-2,15,TRBV27,CASSPAGVPLYGYTF
TRBJ2-1,16,TRBV10-3,CAISERVGTYDNEQFF
TRBJ2-7,15,TRBV5-8,CASSWRRTVSYEQYF
TRBJ1-3,16,TRBV2,CASLPGQGMAGNTIYF
TRBJ2-7,11,TRBV7-9,CASSWGTAPLF
TRBJ1-2,14,TRBV15,CATSRGQGRDGYTF
TRBJ1-1,15,TRBV2,CASSEGWTGFTEAFF
TRBJ1-5,15,TRBV10-2,CASSESEGSNQPQHF
TRBJ1-2,15,TRBV19,CASSTLTGSSAGYTF
TRBJ1-2,17,TRBV19,CASRPLGSGTGLYGYTF
TRBJ2-2,14,TRBV5-4,CASSVQGYTGELFF
TRBJ2-5,15,TRBV5-1,CASNPNGLAGETQYF
TRBJ1-3,18,TRBV6-2/TRBV6-3,CASSYLWIASDSGNTIYF
TRBJ2-1,13,TRBV6-5,CASKTAGYNEQFF